This T cell receptor beta chain was documented in a study of blood T cell repertoires in COVID-19. On the study more broadly: COVID-19 samples from acute and convalescent phases originated in the United States, Italy and Spain.

There are a few counts of this clone. In the authors' workflow: Amplification from reference gene primers served as the basis for estimated nucleated cell counts. Using immunoSEQ multiplex PCR, the repertoire was profiled, and TCRdb retains in-frame clones only, with some absent. From that table come the V and J calls and clone size; the DNA was used to work out D and trimming. The data show roughly 130,000 clones, 86% seen once. V lost 5 bases to trimming and J lost 9 bases; unmatched junction nucleotides: 6. CDR3 length: 13 residues. Germline V lookup: CDR1 SGHNT, CDR2 YENEEA. This sequence originates from a man aged 35 to 55 with acute or convalescent COVID-19. Source material: peripheral blood. V is TRBV11-3 and J is TRBJ2-1, with 8 nucleotides matching TRBD2. Here the CDR3 reads CASSRTSSGEQFF. CDR3 bases: TGTGCCAGCAGCCGGACTAGCTCTGGTGAGCAGTTCTTC.